One sample yielded the 27 T cell receptor beta chains listed below, sequenced in a study of T cell responses to AZD1222 COVID-19 vaccine. The data were produced by immunoSEQ multiplex PCR, yet TCRdb's version contains in-frame clones alone and is incomplete. This table has around 160,000 clones, 92% appearing once. Specimen: peripheral blood, collected 28 days after the second AZD1222 dose. The receptors here all came from an adult who received the AZD1222 COVID-19 vaccine.

This chain uses TRBV24-1 with TRBJ2-3; perhaps TRBD1 as D (6 bases). CDR1 is KGHDR, CDR2 SFDVKD, per germline. The CDR3 totals 12 residues. Trimming cost V 6 bases and J 9 bases, with 12 bases left between them. CDR3 amino acids: CATSSGAGTQYF. The CDR3 DNA follows: TGTGCCACCAGTTCAGGGGCTGGAACGCAGTATTTT.

The chain carries TRBV10-2 and TRBJ1-2; D unresolved. Looked up from germline, CDR1 is WSHSY and CDR2 is SAAADI. CDR3 length: 15 amino acids. Trimming removed 3 bases at V and 8 bases at J, with 19 bases between. The CDR3 nucleotides read TGCGCCAGCAGTGAATTTGGGCTGGCAGTCTTGGGCTACACCTTC. Translation gives CASSEFGLAVLGYTF.

This clone appeared a single time. The chain combines TRBV7-9 with TRBJ2-5; TRBD2 matches at 8 bases. CDR1 is SEHNR, CDR2 FQNEAQ, per germline (reference sequence). V dropped 4 bases and J dropped 4; count of bases not matched to a gene: 5. This CDR3 contains 14 residues. This CDR3 is CASSSPGGLETQYF. CDR3 in DNA: TGTGCCAGCAGCTCGCCGGGGGGGTTAGAGACCCAGTACTTC.

This chain joins TRBV27 and TRBJ1-2, with 9 bases that match TRBD1. V shed 6 bases and J 8 bases; nucleotides not matched to a gene: 7. The CDR3 sequence is 13 residues long. Germline CDR1 MNHEY, CDR2 SMNVEV (reference sequence). CDR3 sequence (DNA): TGTGCCAGCAGGCTGGGACAGGGCCTAGGCTACACCTTC. Its translation: CASRLGQGLGYTF.

In nucleotides, the CDR3 is TGTGCCAGCAGACAGGGGGTCGGTAAGCCCCAGCATTTT. It specifies CASRQGVGKPQHF. This chain connects TRBV14 to TRBJ1-5; TRBD1 agrees at 8 bases. The CDR3 contains 13 residues. The germline V gene has CDR1 SGHDN and CDR2 FVKESK. V lost 6 bases to trimming and J lost 8 bases; unmatched junction nucleotides: 6.

The gene calls are TRBV27 and TRBJ1-2; tentatively, D is TRBD1 (5 bases). Trimming left V 6 bases short and J 1 base short, with 6 bases between. CDR1 and CDR2 from the germline V gene are MNHEY and SMNVEV (reference sequence). CDR3 length: 12 amino acids. CDR3 nucleotide sequence: TGTGCCAGCAGCGGGGGTAACTATGGCTACACCTTC. Encoded protein: CASSGGNYGYTF.

CDR3 protein: CASRLQGANTGELFF. CDR3 nucleotides: TGTGCCAGCAGACTACAGGGGGCGAACACCGGGGAGCTGTTTTTT. V gene TRBV6-5 combines with J gene TRBJ2-2; 8 bases agree with TRBD1. The CDR3 extends over 15 amino acids. Germline loops: CDR1 MNHEY, CDR2 SVGAGI. The trim removed 6 bases at V and 0 bases at J, leaving 3 bases unmatched.

This chain uses TRBV3-1 (or the pseudogene TRBV3-2) with TRBJ1-2; 8 bases map to TRBD1. The CDR3 is 14 amino acids. V lost 9 bases, J lost 4 bases, and 10 bases stayed unmatched. Germline lookup yields CDR1 LGHDT and CDR2 YNNKEL (reference sequence). CDR3 in amino acids: CASGDRRFGYGYTF. CDR3 sequence (DNA): TGTGCCAGTGGGGACAGGCGTTTTGGCTATGGCTACACCTTC.

Turning to this clone: One junction end does not reproduce the germline sequence, and a read error may be involved. The gene calls are TRBV2 and TRBJ2-7; D assignment may be TRBD1 or TRBD2 (6 bases each). The CDR3 sequence is 13 residues long. Germline lookup yields CDR1 SNHLY and CDR2 FYNNEI. The CDR3 protein is CASREGGQIGGYF. CDR3 bases: TGTGCCAGCAGAGAAGGGGGGCAGATCGGCGGGTACTTC.

The CDR3 sequence: CASSPVGSYNSPLHF. The CDR3, as DNA: TGTGCCAGCAGCCCAGTAGGCTCCTATAATTCACCCCTCCACTTT. This sequence joins TRBV7-9 and TRBJ1-6, with unresolved D. Germline CDR1 is SEHNR and CDR2 is FQNEAQ (reference sequence). The CDR3 runs to 15 residues. V lost 5 bases to trimming and J lost 0 bases, with 8 bases between them.

This chain uses TRBV18 with TRBJ2-1; perhaps TRBD1 as D (6 bases). The CDR3 runs to 14 residues. V lost 1 base to trimming and J lost 6 bases, with 10 bases between them. The germline gives CDR1 KGHSH, CDR2 LQKENI. The CDR3 here is CASSPLQGLNEQFF. The CDR3 DNA sequence: TGTGCCAGCTCACCACTTCAGGGGCTCAATGAGCAGTTCTTC.

The chain carries TRBV6-5 and TRBJ1-1; D is unclear. V lost 3 bases, J lost 1 base, and 12 bases lay in between. Germline loops: CDR1 MNHEY, CDR2 SVGAGI. The CDR3 runs 15 residues. The CDR3 loop is CASSYLRTANTEAFF. The CDR3 nucleotides are TGTGCCAGCAGTTATCTGCGGACGGCGAACACTGAAGCTTTCTTT.

The rearrangement links TRBV10-3 to TRBJ2-2, with D possibly TRBD2 on 6 matching bases. The CDR3 is made up of 17 amino acids. CDR1 and CDR2 (germline): ENHRY, SYGVKD. Deletions cut 4 bases from V and 1 base from J, with 16 bases between. The CDR3 nucleotides read TGTGCCATCAGTGGAGGGAAGGTCGGGAGGAACACCGGGGAGCTGTTTTTT. It specifies CAISGGKVGRNTGELFF.

The genes are TRBV2 and TRBJ2-2; 10 bases map to TRBD1. This CDR3 is built from 15 residues. Unmatched junction bases numbered 7, after V lost 7 bases and J lost 5 bases. Germline CDR1 SNHLY, CDR2 FYNNEI. CDR3 in amino acids: CASTLTGGRTGELFF. In nucleotides, the CDR3 is TGTGCCAGCACGCTGACAGGGGGCAGAACCGGGGAGCTGTTTTTT.

This clone was counted once. The chain uses TRBV3-1 (or the pseudogene TRBV3-2) and TRBJ2-5, with 8 bases lining up with TRBD2. CDR1 and CDR2 from the germline V gene are LGHDT and YNNKEL (reference sequence). This CDR3 spans 14 amino acids. V lost 4 bases, J lost 3 bases, and 4 bases stayed unmatched. The CDR3 loop is CASSLGGAEETQYF. The DNA for the CDR3 is TGTGCCAGCAGCCTCGGGGGGGCGGAAGAGACCCAGTACTTC.

This sequence joins TRBV2 and TRBJ2-3; D gene unclear. Germline loops: CDR1 SNHLY, CDR2 FYNNEI. The CDR3 sequence is 11 residues long. Trimming took off 3 bases at V and 5 bases at J, with 3 bases between the two ends. This CDR3 reads CASSEEDTQYF. The CDR3 nucleotides are TGTGCCAGCAGTGAGGAAGATACGCAGTATTTT.

This chain links TRBV25-1 with TRBJ1-1; possible D gene TRBD1, 5 bases. CDR1 MGHDK and CDR2 SYGVNS come from the germline V gene. This CDR3 is 15 amino acids long. V shed 0 bases and J shed 5 bases, with 13 bases lying between them. In DNA, the CDR3 is TGTGCCAGCAGTGAATACGGGGGAAAGGGGACTGAAGCTTTCTTT. Translated, it gives CASSEYGGKGTEAFF.

The chain couples TRBV5-3 to TRBJ1-5; 8 bases match TRBD1. TRBV5-3 qualifies as an ORF whose function is uncertain. The ends lost 1 base at V and 5 bases at J; junction bases unmatched: 11. The CDR3 loop spans 17 amino acids. The CDR3 sequence: CARSLTLTGDSDQPQHF. The CDR3 DNA is TGTGCCAGAAGCTTGACATTGACAGGGGATTCGGATCAGCCCCAGCATTTT.

In its sample, this clone was seen a few times. The gene calls are TRBV7-9 and TRBJ1-1; D not resolved. The CDR3 consists of 15 residues. V shed 3 bases and J shed 2 bases, with 13 bases lying between them. CDR1 and CDR2 (germline): SEHNR, FQNEAQ (reference sequence). The CDR3 sequence is CASSFSRQYNTEAFF. The CDR3 DNA sequence: TGTGCCAGCAGCTTTTCCCGACAATACAACACTGAAGCTTTCTTT.

The rearrangement joins TRBV5-6 to TRBJ2-5; D is uncertain. The CDR3 sequence is 14 residues long. With 1 base removed from V and 5 bases from J, the gap between germline ends came to 12 bases. CDR1 and CDR2 (germline): SGHDT, YYEEEE. CDR3 residues: CASSLWPRRETQYF. The CDR3 bases are TGTGCCAGCAGCTTGTGGCCCCGCCGGGAGACCCAGTACTTC.

This clone was seen a handful of times. This sequence joins TRBV18 and TRBJ1-6; the match to TRBD1 covers 7 bases. The CDR3 is made up of 15 amino acids. CDR1 is KGHSH, CDR2 LQKENI, per germline. V was clipped by 3 bases and J by 8 bases; unmatched bases: 7. CDR3 loop: CASSPLGGGDSPLHF. The DNA of the CDR3 is TGTGCCAGCTCACCCCTAGGAGGGGGCGATTCACCCCTCCACTTT. Together with reference TRBV18 and TRBJ1-6, the CDR3 gives the full variable domain: NAGVMQNPRHLVRRRGQEARLRCSPMKGHSHVYWYRQLPEEGLKFMVYLQKENIIDESGMPKERFSAEFPKEGPSILRIQQVVRGDSAAYFCASSPLGGGDSPLHFGNGTRLTVT.

The V call is TRBV9, the J call TRBJ1-1, with TRBD1 as a possible D gene (5 bases). The CDR3 has 13 residues. V was trimmed by 6 bases and J by 1 base, leaving 10 bases between them. CDR1 and CDR2 (germline): SGDLS, YYNGEE. This CDR3 is CASTRTPNTEAFF. The CDR3 DNA is TGTGCCAGCACCAGGACACCGAACACTGAAGCTTTCTTT.

The chain is built from TRBV19 and TRBJ2-3; a possible D gene is TRBD2 (6 bases). Germline V gene sequence: CDR1 LNHDA, CDR2 SQIVND (reference sequence). Trimming cost V 4 bases and J 3 bases, with 29 bases left between them. The CDR3 has 20 residues. Here the CDR3 DNA reads TGTGCCAGTAGTACCTACCCAGGACCTCAGCTAGCGCTGAAGACAGATACGCAGTATTTT. Protein: CASSTYPGPQLALKTDTQYF.

This chain links TRBV6-6 with TRBJ1-4, with a weak D call TRBD1 (5 bases). CDR1 is MNHNY and CDR2 is SVGAGI in the germline V gene (reference sequence). This CDR3 region has 16 residues. Trimming removed 2 bases from V and 4 bases from J, with 14 bases in between. The CDR3 sequence is CASSYGGGMINEKLFF. CDR3 DNA: TGTGCCAGCAGTTACGGTGGGGGGATGATTAATGAAAAACTGTTTTTT.

The count of this clone is one. This chain uses TRBV7-9 with TRBJ1-3; D remains ambiguous. Trimming stripped 5 bases from V and 4 bases from J, with 6 bases between. The CDR3 is 12 residues long. The germline V gene has CDR1 SEHNR and CDR2 FQNEAQ (reference sequence). The CDR3 nucleotides read TGTGCCAGCAGCCCTTTCGGAAACACCATATATTTT. Its protein product is CASSPFGNTIYF.

The J gene is TRBJ2-7, the V gene TRBV7-8; D is perhaps TRBD2 (5 bases). The length of the CDR3 is 16 residues. Trimming removed 7 bases at V and 0 bases at J, with 19 bases between. Germline CDR1 and CDR2: SGHVS and FQNEAQ. CDR3 in amino acids: CASTDSATSSSYEQYF. The CDR3, as DNA: TGTGCCAGCACCGATAGCGCAACCTCAAGCTCCTACGAGCAGTACTTC.

The chain combines TRBV7-3 with TRBJ2-3; 9 positions agree with TRBD2. CDR1 and CDR2 from the germline V gene are SGHTA and FQGTGA. The CDR3 sequence is 16 residues long. The J segment lost 5 bases and the V segment lost 5 bases, leaving 11 bases of the junction unmatched. This chain's CDR3 is CASSISGTSRVDTQYF. The CDR3 DNA reads TGTGCCAGCAGCATCTCCGGGACTAGCAGAGTAGATACGCAGTATTTT.